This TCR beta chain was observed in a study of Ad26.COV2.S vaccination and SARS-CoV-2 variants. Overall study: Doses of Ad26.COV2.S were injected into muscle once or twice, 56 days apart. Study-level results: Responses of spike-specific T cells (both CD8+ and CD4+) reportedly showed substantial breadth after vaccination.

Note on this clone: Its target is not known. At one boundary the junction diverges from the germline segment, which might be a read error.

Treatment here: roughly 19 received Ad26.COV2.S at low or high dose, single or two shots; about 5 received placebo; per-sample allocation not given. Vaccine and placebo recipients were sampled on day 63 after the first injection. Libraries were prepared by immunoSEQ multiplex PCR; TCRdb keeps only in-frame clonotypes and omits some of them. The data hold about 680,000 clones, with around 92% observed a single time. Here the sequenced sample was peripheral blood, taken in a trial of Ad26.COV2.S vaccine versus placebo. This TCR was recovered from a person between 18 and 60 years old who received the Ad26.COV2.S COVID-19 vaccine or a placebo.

The CDR3 here is CVSSADMNAGNTIYF. The CDR3 DNA reads TGTGTCAGCAGTGCCGATATGAACGCTGGAAACACCATATATTTT. The chain recombines TRBV6-4 with TRBJ1-3; no clear D gene. This CDR3 is built from 15 residues. Germline-derived CDR1 and CDR2 are MRHNA and SNTAGT.